This T cell receptor (beta chain) stems from a study of T cell responses to AZD1222 COVID-19 vaccine. Study conclusions and caveats: Spike-specific TCR repertoires showed rising breadth and depth after two AZD1222 doses.

This table comes from immunoSEQ multiplex PCR, and its TCRdb copy is limited to in-frame clones, with some not included. The table has roughly 69,000 clones, roughly 80% seen once. CDR3 length: 15 amino acids. V was cut by 5 bases and J by 4 bases, with 17 bases left in between. Germline assignment: CDR1 LNHDA and CDR2 SQIVND (reference sequence). In the case of this clone: Antigen unknown.

Sequenced material: peripheral blood, taken 28 days after the second AZD1222 dose. This sequence was found in an adult who received the AZD1222 COVID-19 vaccine. The chain couples TRBV19 to TRBJ1-1; a possible D gene is TRBD1 (5 bases). CDR3 sequence (DNA): TGTGCCAGTAGTTGGATGGGGGAAGGGATCACTGAAGCTTTCTTT. Translating gives CASSWMGEGITEAFF.